These 20 T cell receptor beta chains originate from one sample sequenced in a study of T-cell memory formation after mild COVID-19. Each CDR3 protein is one row after TCRdb ran MiXCR on the 5' RACE reads. The data show over 120,000 distinct CDR3 sequences, with 5.5% to 7% seen just once and more than 2% held by the top ten. Sequencing used PBMCs or a T cell subset sorted from them (not recorded which). The receptors stem from an adult woman who had mild COVID-19 (a few samples of this study predate the infection). Cell type and time point are not known.

This clonotype occurred many times. The V and J genes are TRBV7-3 and TRBJ2-6, with D tentatively TRBD1 or TRBD2 (6 bases each). From germline, CDR1 is SGHTA and CDR2 FQGTGA. The germline V and J ends were trimmed by 5 bases and 0 bases, with 20 bases remaining between them. This CDR3 has 19 amino acids. CDR3 amino acids: CASSPSLGGFSSGANVLTF. The DNA for the CDR3 is TGTGCCAGCAGCCCATCCCTCGGGGGCTTTAGCTCTGGGGCCAACGTCCTGACTTTC.

The rearrangement uses TRBV7-2 and TRBJ1-2; no clear D. Trimming took 2 bases from V and 5 from J, leaving 18 bases between them. Germline V lookup: CDR1 SGHTA, CDR2 FQGNSA. This CDR3 has 16 amino acids. CDR3 nucleotides: TGTGCCAGCAGCTTAAGGCCCGCGCTCTCGAGATATGGCTACACCTTC. Amino acid sequence: CASSLRPALSRYGYTF.

This chain links TRBV3-1 with TRBJ1-1; 10 bases align to TRBD1. Germline V gene sequence: CDR1 LGHDT, CDR2 YNNKEL (reference sequence). V trimming: 6 bases; J trimming: 0 bases; junction bases outside the gene matches: 4. The CDR3 covers 15 residues. CDR3 residues: CASRPGQGVNTEAFF. As DNA, the CDR3 is TGTGCCAGCAGACCTGGACAGGGGGTGAACACTGAAGCTTTCTTT.

J is TRBJ1-1 and V is TRBV5-1; TRBD1 matches at 10 bases. The germline V gene encodes CDR1 SGHRS and CDR2 YFSETQ. V lost 5 bases and J lost 11; bases outside the gene matches: 6. The CDR3 sequence is 12 residues long. The CDR3 sequence: CASRGTGERAFF. CDR3 in DNA: TGCGCCAGCAGGGGGACAGGGGAACGGGCTTTCTTT.

The sample holds many counts of this clonotype. The chain uses TRBV20-1 and TRBJ1-5; TRBD1 aligns across 11 bases. V gave up 5 bases and J gave up 0 bases; unmatched junction bases: 6. CDR1 DFQATT and CDR2 SNEGSKA come from the germline V gene (reference sequence). The CDR3 totals 16 residues. CDR3 sequence reads: CSAWDRGRPSNQPQHF. The DNA for the CDR3 is TGCAGTGCTTGGGACAGGGGGAGGCCTAGCAATCAGCCCCAGCATTTT.

The chain joins TRBV5-4 to TRBJ2-2; no firm D call. Germline V lookup: CDR1 SGHNT, CDR2 YYREEE (reference sequence). CDR3 length: 15 amino acids. The ends were cut back, 0 bases at V and 2 bases at J, with 8 bases in the middle. The CDR3, as DNA: TGTGCCAGCAGCTTGGAGTCGGCCAACACCGGGGAGCTGTTTTTT. Translating it yields CASSLESANTGELFF.

This clonotype came up a few times. The chain couples TRBV6-6 to TRBJ2-7, with 11 bases lining up with TRBD1. V lost 4 bases, J lost 6 bases, and 2 bases stayed unmatched. Germline CDR1 is MNHNY and CDR2 is SVGAGI (reference sequence). The CDR3 consists of 13 residues. CDR3 loop: CASSFGTGGEQYF. CDR3 sequence (DNA): TGTGCCAGCAGTTTCGGGACAGGGGGCGAGCAGTACTTC.

In this sample, this clonotype turned up a few times. The chain uses TRBV6-2 or TRBV6-3 and TRBJ1-1; D remains ambiguous. CDR1 is MNHEY and CDR2 is SVGEGT in the germline V gene. This CDR3 has 13 residues. V was clipped by 2 bases and J by 0 bases, with 4 bases between them. In DNA, the CDR3 is TGTGCCAGCAGTTACGGCATGAACACTGAAGCTTTCTTT. Translated, it gives CASSYGMNTEAFF.

This clonotype has only a few counts. The V call is TRBV25-1, the J call TRBJ1-5; D is undetermined. CDR3 length: 13 amino acids. Trimming pared 7 bases from V and 2 bases from J, leaving 9 bases between. Germline CDR1 reads MGHDK; CDR2 reads SYGVNS. The CDR3 is CASTGQGNQPQHF. The CDR3 nucleotides read TGTGCCAGCACTGGGCAGGGCAATCAGCCCCAGCATTTT.

This clonotype was found many times. The chain uses TRBV7-3 and TRBJ2-4, with D perhaps matching TRBD1 (6 bases). Trimming left V 0 bases short and J 1 base short, with 7 bases between. Per germline, CDR1 SGHTA and CDR2 FQGTGA. This CDR3 has 15 residues. The CDR3 loop is CASSLTGAAKNIQYF. The CDR3 bases are TGTGCCAGCAGCTTAACGGGGGCGGCCAAAAACATTCAGTACTTC.

J is TRBJ2-2 and V is TRBV7-9; weak D call: TRBD1 (6 bases). V dropped 4 bases and J dropped 7 bases, with 25 bases sitting between them. This CDR3 comprises 18 residues. CDR1 SEHNR and CDR2 FQNEAQ come from the germline V gene (reference sequence). This chain's CDR3 is CASSSSGRQGKGYGELFF. CDR3 sequence (DNA): TGTGCCAGCAGCTCCTCCGGGCGTCAGGGGAAAGGCTACGGGGAGCTGTTTTTT.

The chain employs TRBV19 and TRBJ2-7; tentatively, D is TRBD2 (6 bases). The germline V gene encodes CDR1 LNHDA and CDR2 SQIVND (reference sequence). V gave up 6 bases and J gave up 7 bases, with 22 bases separating them. This CDR3 is built from 15 residues. The CDR3 DNA reads as TGTGCCAGTAGCCACATCGGGACCGGGAGTCAAGAGCAGTACTTC. It yields the protein CASSHIGTGSQEQYF. Drawing the rest from reference TRBV19 and TRBJ2-7, the complete variable domain is DGGITQSPKYLFRKEGQNVTLSCEQNLNHDAMYWYRQDPGQGLRLIYYSQIVNDFQKGDIAEGYSVSREKKESFPLTVTSAQKNPTAFYLCASSHIGTGSQEQYFGPGTRLTVT.

The rearrangement links TRBV10-2 to TRBJ2-6; TRBD1 is a possible D gene (5 bases). Germline lookup yields CDR1 WSHSY and CDR2 SAAADI. Deletions cut 6 bases from V and 0 bases from J, with 18 bases between. There are 18 residues in the CDR3. The CDR3 spells CASRADTPSPSGANVLTF. The CDR3 DNA sequence: TGCGCCAGCAGGGCGGACACCCCGAGCCCCTCTGGGGCCAACGTCCTGACTTTC.

This clonotype has only a few counts. The chain employs TRBV20-1 and TRBJ1-1; TRBD1 agrees at 12 bases. The CDR3 has 15 residues. V trimming: 4 bases; J trimming: 9 bases; junction bases outside the gene matches: 12. CDR1 and CDR2 (germline): DFQATT, SNEGSKA (reference sequence). The CDR3 sequence is CSAIRSGTGGNKAFF. CDR3 DNA: TGCAGTGCTATTAGGTCCGGGACAGGGGGCAATAAAGCTTTCTTT.

This clonotype was seen more than once but under ten times. The CDR3 nucleotides read TGTGCCAGCAGGTCCGGGGACCTGCCAAGGGAGACCCAGTACTTC. It translates to CASRSGDLPRETQYF. The chain links TRBV7-2 to TRBJ2-5, with D perhaps matching TRBD1 or TRBD2 (5 bases each). The CDR3 runs to 15 residues. Per germline, CDR1 SGHTA and CDR2 FQGNSA. The V and J ends lost 6 bases and 5 bases respectively, with 19 bases between them.

This clonotype was observed a handful of times. The chain combines TRBV5-1 with TRBJ1-2, with 7 bases aligning to TRBD1. The ends lost 0 bases at V and 7 bases at J; junction bases unmatched: 6. This CDR3 contains 14 residues. Per germline, CDR1 SGHRS and CDR2 YFSETQ. The CDR3 here is CASSLVEGASGYTF. The DNA for the CDR3 is TGCGCCAGCAGCTTGGTGGAGGGGGCGAGTGGCTACACCTTC.

This clonotype was recorded at least ten times. The chain joins TRBV4-1 to TRBJ2-5; 10 bases agree with TRBD2. V lost 3 bases to trimming and J lost 2 bases; unmatched junction nucleotides: 12. Germline-derived CDR1 and CDR2 are MGHRA and YSYEKL. The CDR3 loop spans 18 amino acids. The DNA of the CDR3 is TGCGCCAGCAGCCACCCGATAAACCTAGCGGGGGTGCAAGAGACCCAGTACTTC. Encoded protein: CASSHPINLAGVQETQYF.

V and J are TRBV20-1 and TRBJ1-1; D call uncertain. Germline assignment: CDR1 DFQATT and CDR2 SNEGSKA (reference sequence). The CDR3 is 12 amino acids. Trimming pared 3 bases from V and 10 bases from J, leaving 15 bases between. CDR3 in amino acids: CSASVWKWGAFF. The CDR3 nucleotides are TGCAGTGCTAGCGTCTGGAAGTGGGGAGCTTTCTTT.

This clonotype was counted at least ten times. The rearrangement joins TRBV7-3 to TRBJ2-3, with TRBD2 matching over 11 bases. V shed 5 bases, J shed 1 base, and the junction held 23 bases outside the gene matches. This CDR3 contains 22 residues. Germline CDR1 reads SGHTA; CDR2 reads FQGTGA. The DNA of the CDR3 is TGTGCCAGCAGCCCCACTCCCCGTAGGCTAGCGGGGGGACAATTCCGCACAGATACGCAGTATTTT. This codes for CASSPTPRRLAGGQFRTDTQYF.

This clonotype was found a few times. The chain combines TRBV12-3 or TRBV12-4 with TRBJ1-6, with TRBD1 as a possible D gene (5 bases). Between the trimmed V and J ends, which lost 6 bases and 8 bases, there was a span of 14 bases. The CDR3 has 14 amino acids. CDR3 nucleotide sequence: TGTGCCAGCAGCAGGGAGGTCGGATATTCACCCCTCCACTTT. This translates into CASSREVGYSPLHF.